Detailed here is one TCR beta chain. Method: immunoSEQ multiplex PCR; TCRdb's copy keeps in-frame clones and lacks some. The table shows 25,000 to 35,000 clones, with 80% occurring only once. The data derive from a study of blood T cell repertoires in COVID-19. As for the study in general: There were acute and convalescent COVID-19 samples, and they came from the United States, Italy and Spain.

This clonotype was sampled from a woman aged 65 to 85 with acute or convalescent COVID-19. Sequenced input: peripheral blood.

CDR3 coding DNA: TGTGCCAGCTCACAGGACAGATTTAACTATGGCTACACCTTC. Translated, it gives CASSQDRFNYGYTF. The gene calls are TRBV18 and TRBJ1-2; TRBD1 might be the D (6 bases). The CDR3 is made up of 14 amino acids. From germline, CDR1 is KGHSH and CDR2 LQKENI. Trimming cost V 4 bases and J 1 base, with 10 bases left between them.